The clone carrying this TCR beta chain was observed a few times. What it binds is not known. This sample stems from a study of PD-1 blockade in mismatch repair-deficient tumors. Study-wide background: All were previously treated, progressing patients with approximately 12 mismatch repair-deficient cancer types. Study-wide points: Rapid post-treatment expansion, then contraction, generally preceding radiologic response, marked tumor-resident clones.

The germline V gene has CDR1 SEHNR and CDR2 FQNEAQ (reference sequence). The CDR3 is made up of 17 amino acids. The V segment lost 0 bases and the J segment 5 bases; nucleotides outside the gene matches: 10. Some clones are missing from TCRdb's copy, which holds only in-frame ones; the method was immunoSEQ multiplex PCR. This table has over 30,000 clones, approximately 84% appearing once. Mismatch repair deficiency was confirmed in all patients, by PCR or immunohistochemistry. Three pembrolizumab responders had their TCRs sequenced. The chain couples TRBV7-9 to TRBJ2-7; TRBD2 matches 10 bases. The input for sequencing was PBMCs, taken around 6 weeks after starting pembrolizumab. The sequence derives from an adult with mismatch repair-deficient cancer. CDR3 nucleotides: TGTGCCAGCAGCTTAGCGGGGGGGCCTAGCGGGAGAGACGAGCAGTACTTC. Translating it yields CASSLAGGPSGRDEQYF.